One sample yielded the 25 T cell receptor beta chains listed below, sequenced in a study of somatic mutations in cytotoxic T cells in rheumatoid arthritis. Only in-frame clones appear in the TCRdb table, and some are missing; sequencing was by immunoSEQ multiplex PCR. The sample lists around 16,000 clones; approximately 80% were seen once. The sample comprised CD8+ T cells sorted from blood. These receptors all come from an adult with rheumatoid arthritis.

The V gene is TRBV6-5, the J gene TRBJ1-1; possibly TRBD1 for D (5 bases). Between the trimmed V and J ends, which lost 2 bases and 6 bases, there was a span of 13 bases. Per the germline V gene, CDR1 is MNHEY and CDR2 is SVGAGI. The CDR3 has 14 amino acids. The DNA of the CDR3 is TGTGCCAGCAGTTACCCCGGAGGGGAGTCTGAAGCTTTCTTT. This codes for CASSYPGGESEAFF.

The gene calls are TRBV4-1 and TRBJ2-7, with TRBD1 identical over 9 bases. Germline V gene sequence: CDR1 MGHRA, CDR2 YSYEKL. The CDR3 loop spans 18 amino acids. J was trimmed by 0 bases and V by 1 base; bases with no gene match: 10. CDR3 in amino acids: CASSQALEGTGSSYEQYF. As DNA, the CDR3 is TGCGCCAGCAGCCAAGCTCTCGAAGGGACAGGGAGCTCCTACGAGCAGTACTTC.

The rearrangement joins TRBV4-1 to TRBJ1-5; TRBD1 aligns across 9 bases. This CDR3 region has 18 residues. Germline V gives CDR1 MGHRA, CDR2 YSYEKL. The J segment lost 1 base and the V segment lost 0 bases, leaving 7 bases of the junction unmatched. CDR3 in DNA: TGCGCCAGCAGCCAAGAAGGTTGGACAGGGGAAAGCAATCAGCCCCAGCATTTT. Its translation is CASSQEGWTGESNQPQHF.

In its sample, this clone was seen once. The V call is TRBV27, the J call TRBJ1-1, with D possibly matching TRBD1 (5 bases). Germline CDR1 and CDR2: MNHEY and SMNVEV (reference sequence). The CDR3 runs 13 residues. V lost 8 bases, J lost 3 bases, and 13 bases lay in between. CDR3 DNA: TGTGCCAGCCGAAACCCGGGGGACACTGAAGCTTTCTTT. Translating it yields CASRNPGDTEAFF.

Here the CDR3 reads CASSTYGRGEQYF. For the CDR3, the DNA is TGTGCCAGCAGCACTTACGGACGGGGGGAGCAGTACTTC. The chain couples TRBV9 to TRBJ2-7, with D tentatively TRBD2 (6 bases). From germline, CDR1 is SGDLS and CDR2 YYNGEE. V was shortened by 4 bases and J by 7 bases, with 15 bases between the two germline ends. This CDR3 comprises 13 residues.

The chain is built from TRBV7-8 and TRBJ1-1; TRBD1 is a possible D gene (6 bases). The germline V gene encodes CDR1 SGHVS and CDR2 FQNEAQ. The CDR3 is made up of 15 amino acids. Between the trimmed V and J ends, which lost 4 bases and 4 bases, there was a span of 16 bases. In nucleotides, the CDR3 is TGTGCCAGCAGCTATCCCAGGGGTTTGGGCACTGAAGCTTTCTTT. Amino acid sequence: CASSYPRGLGTEAFF.

V usage is TRBV27 and J usage is TRBJ1-5, with 7 positions matching TRBD1. The CDR3 is 14 amino acids. CDR1 is MNHEY, CDR2 SMNVEV, per germline (reference sequence). V was clipped by 2 bases and J by 5 bases; unmatched bases: 3. The CDR3 DNA is TGTGCCAGCAGTTTAGGCAGGGGGGATCAGCCCCAGCATTTT. This translates into CASSLGRGDQPQHF.

This clone was observed a handful of times. V usage is TRBV4-1 and J usage is TRBJ1-2; D ambiguous. The CDR3 extends over 13 amino acids. Germline loops: CDR1 MGHRA, CDR2 YSYEKL. The V gene lost 4 bases and the J gene lost 6 bases, with 12 bases spanning the gap. The CDR3 reads CASSLLFEHGYTF. The CDR3 nucleotides are TGCGCCAGCAGCCTCTTATTTGAACATGGCTACACCTTC.

This clone appeared once. This chain joins TRBV19 and TRBJ2-7; D may be TRBD1 (6 bases). V was trimmed by 5 bases and J by 3 bases, leaving 11 bases between them. The CDR3 length is 13 residues. Germline CDR1 LNHDA, CDR2 SQIVND (reference sequence). CDR3 in DNA: TGTGCCAGTAGTGTAGGGACAAACTACGAGCAGTACTTC. Residues: CASSVGTNYEQYF. Full variable domain (rest looked up from reference TRBV19 and TRBJ2-7): DGGITQSPKYLFRKEGQNVTLSCEQNLNHDAMYWYRQDPGQGLRLIYYSQIVNDFQKGDIAEGYSVSREKKESFPLTVTSAQKNPTAFYLCASSVGTNYEQYFGPGTRLTVT.

The chain uses TRBV6-1 and TRBJ1-5; D is undetermined. The CDR3 contains 13 residues. Germline V gives CDR1 MNHNS, CDR2 SASEGT. Trimming removed 3 bases from V and 5 bases from J, with 8 bases in between. DNA of the CDR3: TGTGCCAGCAGTGACAGATACGATCAGCCCCAGCATTTT. Amino acids: CASSDRYDQPQHF.

The gene calls are TRBV19 and TRBJ2-1, with 7 bases lining up with TRBD2. Germline trimming cut 7 bases from V and 4 bases from J; bases unmatched to any gene: 7. Germline V gives CDR1 LNHDA, CDR2 SQIVND (reference sequence). This CDR3 has 14 residues. CDR3 nucleotide sequence: TGTGCCAGTACTACGCGGGGGAATTACAATGAGCAGTTCTTC. It translates to CASTTRGNYNEQFF. The variable domain in full, with the rest retrieved from reference TRBV19 and TRBJ2-1, is DGGITQSPKYLFRKEGQNVTLSCEQNLNHDAMYWYRQDPGQGLRLIYYSQIVNDFQKGDIAEGYSVSREKKESFPLTVTSAQKNPTAFYLCASTTRGNYNEQFFGPGTRLTVL.

This clone is a singleton in its sample. The chain couples TRBV28 to TRBJ1-1; no reliable D call. Germline V gene lookup returns CDR1 MDHEN and CDR2 SYDVKM. The CDR3 is 12 amino acids. The ends were cut back, 5 bases at V and 4 bases at J, with 8 bases in the middle. CDR3 bases: TGTGCCAGCAGTCCGACGGCCACTGAAGCTTTCTTT. Its translation: CASSPTATEAFF.

The rearrangement links TRBV27 to TRBJ1-6, with no clear D. CDR3 length: 13 amino acids. V shed 7 bases and J shed 7 bases, with 11 bases lying between them. The germline gives CDR1 MNHEY, CDR2 SMNVEV (reference sequence). CDR3 amino acids: CASTLAGNSPLHF. CDR3 sequence (DNA): TGTGCCAGCACCCTCGCGGGGAATTCACCCCTCCACTTT.

The chain carries TRBV11-3 and TRBJ2-1; 9 nucleotides match TRBD1. The germline CDR1 and CDR2 sequences are SGHNT and YENEEA. J lost 6 bases, V lost 4 bases, and 7 bases had no gene match. The CDR3 consists of 15 residues. The CDR3 protein is CASSSGQGFFNEQFF. CDR3 nucleotide sequence: TGTGCCAGCAGCTCGGGACAGGGATTTTTCAATGAGCAGTTCTTC.

This chain connects TRBV28 to TRBJ2-7; 8 bases are shared with TRBD2. CDR3 length equals 13 residues. The trim removed 4 bases at V and 2 bases at J, leaving 1 base unmatched. From germline, CDR1 is MDHEN and CDR2 SYDVKM. DNA for the CDR3: TGTGCCAGCAGTTCAGCGGGGGCCTACGAGCAGTACTTC. Translation: CASSSAGAYEQYF.

This clone was observed a few times. The rearrangement links TRBV2 to TRBJ1-6; no clear D gene. CDR3 size: 15 residues. V lost 7 bases, J lost 7 bases, and 17 bases lay in between. The germline V gene has CDR1 SNHLY and CDR2 FYNNEI. The CDR3 nucleotides are TGTGCCAGCATGAGGACCCCGGGAGGAAATTCACCCCTCCACTTT. Translation: CASMRTPGGNSPLHF.

This clone was seen more than once but under ten times. This chain links TRBV29-1 with TRBJ1-2, with 7 bases matching TRBD1. The J segment lost 5 bases and the V segment lost 7 bases, leaving 10 bases of the junction unmatched. The germline gives CDR1 SQVTM, CDR2 ANQGSEA. The CDR3 length is 13 residues. DNA for the CDR3: TGCAGCGCCGGACAGGTGTCGGTGTATGGCTACACCTTC. Translated, it gives CSAGQVSVYGYTF. Using reference TRBV29-1 and TRBJ1-2 for the parts outside the CDR3, the full variable domain is SAVISQKPSRDICQRGTSLTIQCQVDSQVTMMFWYRQQPGQSLTLIATANQGSEATYESGFVIDKFPISRPNLTFSTLTVSNMSPEDSSIYLCSAGQVSVYGYTFGSGTRLTVV.

The chain joins TRBV28 to TRBJ2-7; 7 bases map to TRBD1. Germline V CDR1 and CDR2: MDHEN, SYDVKM. The length of the CDR3 is 15 residues. After removal of 8 bases from V and 2 bases from J, the junction contained 12 bases not matched to a gene. The CDR3 loop is CASLSAKRGPYEQYF. The CDR3 DNA follows: TGTGCCAGCCTTTCAGCTAAAAGGGGGCCCTACGAGCAGTACTTC.

The chain carries TRBV2 and TRBJ2-1; 9 bases map to TRBD2. This CDR3 region has 16 residues. Looked up from germline, CDR1 is SNHLY and CDR2 is FYNNEI. After removal of 3 bases from V and 3 bases from J, the junction contained 6 bases not matched to a gene. The CDR3 spells CASSEPGAGGYNEQFF. CDR3 coding DNA: TGTGCCAGCAGTGAGCCCGGAGCGGGGGGCTACAATGAGCAGTTCTTC.

This sequence joins TRBV9 and TRBJ1-6; 9 bases match TRBD1. Per the germline V gene, CDR1 is SGDLS and CDR2 is YYNGEE. The V segment lost 4 bases and the J segment 4 bases; nucleotides outside the gene matches: 6. This CDR3 contains 16 residues. The CDR3 reads CASSLRDRAYNSPLHF. CDR3 nucleotide sequence: TGTGCCAGCAGCCTGCGGGACAGGGCTTATAATTCACCCCTCCACTTT.

J is TRBJ2-1 and V is TRBV5-6; no clear D gene. Germline values: CDR1 SGHDT, CDR2 YYEEEE. The V and J ends lost 4 bases and 3 bases respectively, with 8 bases between them. This CDR3 region has 13 residues. CDR3 sequence (DNA): TGTGCCAGCAGCCCTAAGTTCTACAATGAGCAGTTCTTC. Translating gives CASSPKFYNEQFF.

This clone came up a few times. The CDR3 region has the DNA TGCGCCAGCAGTGACGGGCAGGGGAGTAATGAAAAACTGTTTTTT. Translated: CASSDGQGSNEKLFF. The rearrangement links TRBV10-2 to TRBJ1-4; TRBD1 is a possible D gene (6 bases). V was trimmed by 3 bases and J by 4 bases, leaving 12 bases between them. This CDR3 has 15 residues. CDR1 and CDR2 from the germline V gene are WSHSY and SAAADI.

This clone was observed a few times. J is TRBJ1-2 and V is TRBV7-2; no reliable D call. Looked up from germline, CDR1 is SGHTA and CDR2 is FQGNSA. Deletions cut 2 bases from V and 10 bases from J, with 14 bases between. There are 13 residues in the CDR3. CDR3 sequence reads: CASSLLSDHLYTF. The DNA of the CDR3 is TGTGCCAGCAGCTTATTAAGTGACCACCTCTACACCTTC.

The chain couples TRBV4-1 to TRBJ2-7; TRBD1 might be the D (5 bases). Germline CDR1 reads MGHRA; CDR2 reads YSYEKL. CDR3 length: 16 residues. Trimming stripped 1 base from V and 1 base from J, with 14 bases between. The CDR3 DNA reads as TGCGCCAGCAGCCAAGTGCCTCAGGGTGGATCCTACGAGCAGTACTTC. Translating it yields CASSQVPQGGSYEQYF.

The chain links TRBV30 to TRBJ2-1; D uncertain. CDR1 is GTSNPN and CDR2 is SVGIG in the germline V gene (reference sequence). V shed 5 bases and J shed 6 bases, with 8 bases lying between them. This CDR3 has 11 residues. CDR3 bases: TGTGCCTGGGGTTACCCCAATGAGCAGTTCTTC. It specifies CAWGYPNEQFF.